Here is one TCR beta chain with its context. These data come from a study of human T cells and chemical hapten exposure. TCRdb itself ran the RACE reads through MiXCR, one entry per CDR3 protein. This sample has tens of thousands of distinct CDR3 sequences, with approximately 10% found just once. The V gene lost 6 bases and the J gene lost 0 bases, with 11 bases spanning the gap. The CDR3 has 14 amino acids. CDR1 KGHSH and CDR2 LQKENI come from the germline V gene. Time point denoted: patch test 1, 2 weeks after DPC sensitization. Treatment in this sample: therapeutic diphenylcyclopropenone sensitization with weekly scalp DPC.

The TCR sequence derives from a woman aged 60 to 75 with alopecia areata. Some clones in this sample may be carry-over from other donors' samples. The chain uses TRBV18 and TRBJ1-2, with no clear D. This specimen was whole blood, taken in connection with sensitization to the hapten diphenylcyclopropenone (DPC). Here the CDR3 reads CASSLNPANYGYTF. DNA for the CDR3: TGTGCCAGCTCGTTGAATCCAGCTAACTATGGCTACACCTTC.